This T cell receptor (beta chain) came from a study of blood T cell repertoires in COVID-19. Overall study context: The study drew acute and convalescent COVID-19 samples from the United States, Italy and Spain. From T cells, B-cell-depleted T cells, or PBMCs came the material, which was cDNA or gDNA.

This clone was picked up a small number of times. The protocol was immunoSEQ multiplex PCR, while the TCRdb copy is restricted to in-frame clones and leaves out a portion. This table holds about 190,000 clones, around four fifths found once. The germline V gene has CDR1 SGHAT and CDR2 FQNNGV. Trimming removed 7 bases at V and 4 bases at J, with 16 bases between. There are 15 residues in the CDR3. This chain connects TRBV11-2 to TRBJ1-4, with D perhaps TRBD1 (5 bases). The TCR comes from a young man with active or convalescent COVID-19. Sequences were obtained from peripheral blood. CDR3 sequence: CASTPTEASNEKLFF. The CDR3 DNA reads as TGTGCCAGCACCCCGACAGAGGCGAGTAATGAAAAACTGTTTTTT. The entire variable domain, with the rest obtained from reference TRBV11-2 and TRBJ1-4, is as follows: EAGVAQSPRYKIIEKRQSVAFWCNPISGHATLYWYQQILGQGPKLLIQFQNNGVVDDSQLPKDRFSAERLKGVDSTLKIQPAKLEDSAVYLCASTPTEASNEKLFFGSGTQLSVL.